This T cell receptor beta chain was profiled in a study of T cell changes during pregnancy in multiple sclerosis. The CDR3 extends over 17 amino acids. Germline assignment: CDR1 SEHNR and CDR2 FQNEAQ (reference sequence). V gave up 1 base and J gave up 3 bases; unmatched junction bases: 8. Clones were sequenced by immunoSEQ multiplex PCR, and TCRdb holds only the in-frame ones, with some missing. This table holds around 40,000 clones, 89% found once. This clone is termed medium-sized. The sequenced sample was CD4+ T cells from peripheral blood mononuclear cells, obtained in the first trimester of pregnancy. The chain uses TRBV7-9 and TRBJ1-2; 10 nucleotides line up with TRBD1. This sequence originates from a female donor with multiple sclerosis, enrolled in a pregnancy study. This chain's CDR3 is CASSLVGQGRLDYGYTF. DNA of the CDR3: TGTGCCAGCAGCTTAGTGGGACAGGGGCGTCTCGACTATGGCTACACCTTC.